Listed below are T cell receptor beta chains from one sample, sequenced in a study of tumor-infiltrating lymphocytes in primary liver carcinoma. One entry per CDR3 protein, called by TCRdb with MiXCR from the multiplex PCR reads. The sample records tens of thousands of distinct CDR3 sequences, approximately 71% being singletons. Source material: tumor-adjacent normal liver tissue. The receptors come from a woman aged 25-40 years with primary liver carcinoma and hepatitis B virus infection. Both conserved end residues are part of each CDR3.

>TRBV2|14|TRBJ2-1
CASKREGINNEQFF
>TRBV5-1|17|TRBJ2-2
CASNLGHRDRAAWELFF
>TRBV12-3/TRBV12-4|14|TRBJ2-3
CTSSFGYSTDTQYF
>TRBV13|17|TRBJ1-1
CARSLGGLGIGGIEAFF
>TRBV6-1|15|TRBJ2-3
CASSERVGEGDTQYF
>TRBV7-8|15|TRBJ2-1
CASSTGQGRDNEQFF
>TRBV6-2/TRBV6-3|14|TRBJ2-1
CASRLGRASNEQFF
>TRBV5-6|16|TRBJ2-2
CASSVTASGFTGELFF
>TRBV6-1|17|TRBJ2-7
CASSDGPGLADSYEQYF
>TRBV7-9|14|TRBJ2-2
CASSLAAAPGVLFF
>TRBV6-1|11|TRBJ2-7
CASSASYEQYF
>TRBV28|17|TRBJ2-7
CASSLTLDGWYSYEQYF
>TRBV11-2|15|TRBJ2-7
CASSLAREAAYEQYF
>TRBV4-1|20|TRBJ2-1
CASSLEGWQGLAGRYNEQVF
>TRBV4-1|15|TRBJ2-7
CASRQVFGTDYEQYF
>TRBV11-2|16|TRBJ2-3
CASSLRGALSTDKQYF
>TRBV12-5|14|TRBJ2-1
CASGTGGSYNEQSF
>TRBV7-8|14|TRBJ2-7
CASSALLLSPEQYF
>TRBV7-9|17|TRBJ2-5
CASSPTRLAGGRETQYF
>TRBV6-9|16|TRBJ2-3
CGSSYSNREGVGTQYF
>TRBV2|12|TRBJ2-5
CASTRWQETHYF
>TRBV5-4|17|TRBJ1-6
CASSSQSRGFADSPLRF
>TRBV7-8|14|TRBJ2-2
CAGSNAAYTGELLF
>TRBV28|14|TRBJ1-2
CASSLTVANYGYTF
>TRBV12-5|15|TRBJ2-5
CVSPPLSSGQETPYF
>TRBV11-2|15|TRBJ2-5
CASSYLTTAVKTQYF
>TRBV20-1|13|TRBJ2-3
CSARRGGLNTQYF
>TRBV11-2|16|TRBJ2-1
CASSWGGLAGNNGQFF
>TRBV9|17|TRBJ2-1
CASSSLPGLAGVNEQFF
>TRBV10-2|15|TRBJ2-5
CASSEWAGVQETQYF
>TRBV5-1|15|TRBJ2-5
CASSSDRLGQETQYF
>TRBV6-2/TRBV6-3|11|TRBJ2-1
CVNSDGDEQFF
>TRBV29-1|16|TRBJ2-3
CSVATTSSGSKDTQYF
>TRBV4-1|16|TRBJ2-7
CASSQDSWRGLYEHYF
>TRBV12-3/TRBV12-4|17|TRBJ2-7
CASSPPGTSGTVFMQYF
>TRBV4-3|15|TRBJ2-7
CANSQVADYPYEQYF
>TRBV11-2|17|TRBJ2-1
CASSLGEGLSGVSEQLF
>TRBV11-2|14|TRBJ2-1
CSSSLGGTWNEQLF
>TRBV7-9|16|TRBJ2-1
CASSSHSSGREHEQFF
>TRBV29-1|13|TRBJ2-5
CSVEGLIVGTQYF
>TRBV10-2|16|TRBJ2-1
CASSESGLAVHNERFF
>TRBV12-3/TRBV12-4|14|TRBJ2-2
CASSIVEVSGELLF
>TRBV11-2|11|TRBJ1-3
CASSPGASLYF
>TRBV6-2/TRBV6-3|15|TRBJ1-5
CASSARTGEYQPQHF
>TRBV4-2|18|TRBJ2-5
CTSSPEGTGAASGETQYF
>TRBV12-3/TRBV12-4|12|TRBJ1-1
CASSVMASEAFF
>TRBV12-3/TRBV12-4|15|TRBJ2-5
CASSFVNRGLEIQYF